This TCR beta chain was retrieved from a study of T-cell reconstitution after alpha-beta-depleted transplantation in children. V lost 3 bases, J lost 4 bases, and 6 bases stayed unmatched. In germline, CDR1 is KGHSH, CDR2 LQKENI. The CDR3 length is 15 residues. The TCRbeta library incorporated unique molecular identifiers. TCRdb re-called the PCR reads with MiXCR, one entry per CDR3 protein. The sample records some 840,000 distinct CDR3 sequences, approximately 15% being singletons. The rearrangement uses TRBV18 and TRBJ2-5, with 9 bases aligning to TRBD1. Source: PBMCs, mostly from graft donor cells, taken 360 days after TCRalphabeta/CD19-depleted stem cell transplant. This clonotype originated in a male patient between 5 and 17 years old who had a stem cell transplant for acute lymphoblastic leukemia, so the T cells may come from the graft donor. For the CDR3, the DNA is TGTGCCAGCTCACCTGGACAGGGGATAGGAGAGACCCAGTACTTC. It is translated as CASSPGQGIGETQYF.